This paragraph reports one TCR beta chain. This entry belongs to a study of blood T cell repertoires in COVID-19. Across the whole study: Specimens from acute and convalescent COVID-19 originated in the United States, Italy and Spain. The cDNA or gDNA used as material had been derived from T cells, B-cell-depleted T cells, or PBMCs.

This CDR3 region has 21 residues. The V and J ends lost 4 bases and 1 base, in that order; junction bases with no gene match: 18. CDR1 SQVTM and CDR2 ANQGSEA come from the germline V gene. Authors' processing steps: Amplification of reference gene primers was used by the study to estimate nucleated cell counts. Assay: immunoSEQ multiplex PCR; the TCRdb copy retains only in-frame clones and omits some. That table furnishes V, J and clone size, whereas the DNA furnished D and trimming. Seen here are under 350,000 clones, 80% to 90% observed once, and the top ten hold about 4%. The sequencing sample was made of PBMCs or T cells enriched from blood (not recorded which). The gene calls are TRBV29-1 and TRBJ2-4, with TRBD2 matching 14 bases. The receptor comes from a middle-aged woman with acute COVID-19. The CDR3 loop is CSVGGSQTGTSGGGAKNIQYF. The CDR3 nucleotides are TGCAGCGTTGGAGGTTCACAGACAGGGACTAGCGGGGGTGGGGCCAAAAACATTCAGTACTTC.